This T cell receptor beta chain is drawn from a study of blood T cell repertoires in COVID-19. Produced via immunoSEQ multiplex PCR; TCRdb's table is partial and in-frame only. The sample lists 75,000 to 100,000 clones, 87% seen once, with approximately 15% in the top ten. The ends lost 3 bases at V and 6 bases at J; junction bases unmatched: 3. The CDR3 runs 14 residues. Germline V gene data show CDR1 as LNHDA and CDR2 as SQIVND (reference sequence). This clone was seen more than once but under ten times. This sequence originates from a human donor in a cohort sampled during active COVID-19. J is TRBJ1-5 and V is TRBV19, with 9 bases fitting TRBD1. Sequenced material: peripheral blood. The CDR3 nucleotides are TGTGCCAGTAGTATTCAGACAGGGGGTCAGCCCCAGCATTTT. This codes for CASSIQTGGQPQHF.